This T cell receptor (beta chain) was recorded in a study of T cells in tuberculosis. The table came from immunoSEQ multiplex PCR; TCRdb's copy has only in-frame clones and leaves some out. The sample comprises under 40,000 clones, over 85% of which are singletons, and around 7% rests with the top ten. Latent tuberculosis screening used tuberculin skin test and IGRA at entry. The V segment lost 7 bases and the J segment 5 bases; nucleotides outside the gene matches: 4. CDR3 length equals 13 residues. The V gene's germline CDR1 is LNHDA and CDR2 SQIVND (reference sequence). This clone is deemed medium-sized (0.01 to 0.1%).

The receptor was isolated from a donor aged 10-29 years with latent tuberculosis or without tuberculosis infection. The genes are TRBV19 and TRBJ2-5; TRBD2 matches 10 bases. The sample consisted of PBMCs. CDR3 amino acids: CASNSGGEETQYF. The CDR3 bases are TGTGCCAGTAACAGCGGGGGGGAGGAGACCCAGTACTTC.